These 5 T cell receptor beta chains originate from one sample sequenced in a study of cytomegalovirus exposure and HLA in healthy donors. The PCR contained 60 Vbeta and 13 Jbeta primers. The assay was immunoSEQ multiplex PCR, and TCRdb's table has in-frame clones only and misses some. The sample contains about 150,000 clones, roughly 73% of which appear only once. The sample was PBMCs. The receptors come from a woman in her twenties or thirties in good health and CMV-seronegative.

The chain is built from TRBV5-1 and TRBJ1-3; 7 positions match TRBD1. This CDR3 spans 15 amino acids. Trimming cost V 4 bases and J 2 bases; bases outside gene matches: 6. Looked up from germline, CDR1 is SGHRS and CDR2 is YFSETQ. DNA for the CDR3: TGCGCCAGCAGCCCTCTCGGGACAGCTGGAAACACCATATATTTT. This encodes CASSPLGTAGNTIYF. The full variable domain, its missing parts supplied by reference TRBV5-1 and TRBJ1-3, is KAGVTQTPRYLIKTRGQQVTLSCSPISGHRSVSWYQQTPGQGLQFLFEYFSETQRNKGNFPGRFSGRQFSNSRSEMNVSTLELGDSALYLCASSPLGTAGNTIYFGEGSWLTVV.

The chain's CDR3 is CASSQSPGSYGYTF. CDR3 nucleotide sequence: TGTGCCAGCAGCCAATCTCCTGGGAGCTATGGCTACACCTTC. The V call is TRBV16, the J call TRBJ1-2; D is uncertain. The CDR3 sequence is 14 residues long. V lost 0 bases, J lost 4 bases, and 9 bases lay in between. Germline V gives CDR1 KGHSY, CDR2 FQNENV.

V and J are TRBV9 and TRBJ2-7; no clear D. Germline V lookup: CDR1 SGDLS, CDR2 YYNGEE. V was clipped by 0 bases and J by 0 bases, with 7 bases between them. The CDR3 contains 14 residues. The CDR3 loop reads CASSVEHTSYEQYF. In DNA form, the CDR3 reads TGTGCCAGCAGCGTAGAACACACCTCCTACGAGCAGTACTTC.

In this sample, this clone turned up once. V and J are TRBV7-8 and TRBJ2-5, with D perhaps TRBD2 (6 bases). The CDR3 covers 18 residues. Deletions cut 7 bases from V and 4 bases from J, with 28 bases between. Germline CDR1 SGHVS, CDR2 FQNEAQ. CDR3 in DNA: TGTGCCAGCACTCTAGAAGGCGCTAGCGTTTTTTTTGGAGAGACCCAGTACTTC. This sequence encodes CASTLEGASVFFGETQYF.

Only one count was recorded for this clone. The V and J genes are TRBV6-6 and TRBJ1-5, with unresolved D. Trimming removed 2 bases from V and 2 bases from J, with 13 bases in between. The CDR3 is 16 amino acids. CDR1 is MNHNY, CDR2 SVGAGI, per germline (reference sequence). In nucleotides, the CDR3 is TGTGCCAGCAGTTACGAGGGCGGGTATGGCAATCAGCCCCAGCATTTT. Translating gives CASSYEGGYGNQPQHF.